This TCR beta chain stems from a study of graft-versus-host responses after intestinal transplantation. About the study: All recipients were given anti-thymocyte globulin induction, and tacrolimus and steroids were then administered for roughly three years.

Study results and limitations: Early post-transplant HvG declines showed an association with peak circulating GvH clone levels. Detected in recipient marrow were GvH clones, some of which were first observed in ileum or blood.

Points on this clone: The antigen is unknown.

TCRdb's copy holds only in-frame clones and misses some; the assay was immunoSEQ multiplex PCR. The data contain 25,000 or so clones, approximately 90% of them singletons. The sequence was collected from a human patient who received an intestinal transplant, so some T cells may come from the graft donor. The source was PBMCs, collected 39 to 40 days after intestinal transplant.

CDR3 bases: TGCGCCAGCAGCTCACAGGGGAACACCGGGGAGCTGTTTTTT. Protein: CASSSQGNTGELFF. The chain uses TRBV5-1 and TRBJ2-2; possibly TRBD1 for D (6 bases). V lost 3 bases to trimming and J lost 1 base, with 7 bases between them. Germline CDR1 is SGHRS and CDR2 is YFSETQ. The CDR3 is 14 amino acids.